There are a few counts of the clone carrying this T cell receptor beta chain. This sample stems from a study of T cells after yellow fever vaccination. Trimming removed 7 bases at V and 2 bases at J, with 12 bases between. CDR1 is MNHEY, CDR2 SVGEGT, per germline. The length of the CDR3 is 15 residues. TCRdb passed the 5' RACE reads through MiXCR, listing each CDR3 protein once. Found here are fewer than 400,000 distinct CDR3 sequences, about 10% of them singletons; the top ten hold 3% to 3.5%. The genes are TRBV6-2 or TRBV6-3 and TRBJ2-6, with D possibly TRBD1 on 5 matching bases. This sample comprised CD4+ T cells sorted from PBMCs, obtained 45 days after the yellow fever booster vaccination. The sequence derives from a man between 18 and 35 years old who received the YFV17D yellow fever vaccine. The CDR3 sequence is CASKERGAGANVLTF. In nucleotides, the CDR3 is TGTGCCAGCAAGGAAAGGGGTGCTGGGGCCAACGTCCTGACTTTC.